The subject of this entry is one T cell receptor beta chain. Its target is unknown. The authors sorted CD4+ naive, central memory, regulatory and stem cell-like memory cells via CD45RO/CCR7/CD25/CD127/CD95/CD27. Sorting gave populations that all exceeded 98% purity. CDR1 is MNHEY and CDR2 is SMNVEV in the germline V gene (reference sequence). Trimming removed 5 bases at V and 8 bases at J, with 21 bases between. The CDR3 totals 15 residues. The data were taken from a study of beta chain features in type 1 diabetes. In the study overall: Healthy donors and patients showed comparable age, gender and cell yields. All samples together contributed 100 million to 120 million sorted cells for examination. Findings and caveats of the study: Shortening of TCRB CDR3s, moderate but significant, appeared in all four CD4+ subsets of Type 1 diabetes patients.

Isolated RNA was reverse transcribed in full, so expressed TCRB transcripts were sequenced. The protocol was immunoSEQ multiplex PCR, while the TCRdb copy is restricted to in-frame clones and leaves out a portion. The data show 680,000 or so clones, roughly 13% seen once. The specimen was naive CD4+ T cells from blood. This sequence joins TRBV27 and TRBJ1-2; no definite D call. The TCR was taken from a man aged 18-30 years with type 1 diabetes. The CDR3 nucleotides read TGTGCCAGCAGTCTCGGTGCAGGAGGGTGGAAGGGCTACACCTTC. Amino acids: CASSLGAGGWKGYTF.